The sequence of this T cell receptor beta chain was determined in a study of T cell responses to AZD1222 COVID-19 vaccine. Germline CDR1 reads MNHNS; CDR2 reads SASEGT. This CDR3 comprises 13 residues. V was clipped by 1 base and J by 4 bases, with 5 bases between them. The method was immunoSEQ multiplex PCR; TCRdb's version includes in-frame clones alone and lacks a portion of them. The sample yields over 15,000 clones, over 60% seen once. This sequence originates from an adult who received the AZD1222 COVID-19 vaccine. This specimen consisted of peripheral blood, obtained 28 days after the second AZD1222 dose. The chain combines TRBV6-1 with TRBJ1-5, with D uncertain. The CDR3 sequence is CASSEVRNQPQHF. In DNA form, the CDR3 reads TGTGCCAGCAGTGAAGTGAGGAATCAGCCCCAGCATTTT.